This TCR beta chain was captured in a study of blood T cell repertoires in COVID-19. Study-wide background: Some COVID-19 samples were acute and others convalescent; all came from the United States, Italy and Spain.

V was trimmed by 3 bases and J by 6 bases, leaving 4 bases between them. CDR1 SGHNT and CDR2 YYREEE come from the germline V gene (reference sequence). CDR3 length: 11 amino acids. Authors' data handling: Reference gene primer amplification gave nucleated cell count estimates. The data were produced by immunoSEQ multiplex PCR, yet TCRdb's version contains in-frame clones alone and is incomplete. The V and J calls and the clone size are those of that table, but D and trimming were determined from the DNA. This table has around 170,000 clones, about 86% appearing once. The clonotype was recovered from a man aged 45 to 65 with active or convalescent COVID-19. Sequenced sample: peripheral blood. The rearrangement links TRBV5-4 to TRBJ2-1; D ambiguous. The CDR3 DNA sequence: TGTGCCAGCAGCTCCCGCAATGAGCAGTTCTTC. This codes for CASSSRNEQFF.